The clone carrying this T cell receptor beta chain has only one observation. Its antigen is still unknown. Both 60 Vbeta primers and 13 Jbeta primers went into the PCR. Generated by immunoSEQ multiplex PCR, the TCRdb table keeps only in-frame clones and is missing some. Of some 110,000 clones listed, 55% to 65% were seen once; the top ten hold 9.5%. This record comes from a study of cytomegalovirus exposure and HLA in healthy donors. Study-level information: In a previous analysis, approximately 110 million unique TCR beta sequences were found from some 180 million T cells.

Study-wide results and caveats: In vitro, three CMV-associated chains proved specific for CMV antigens. Most TCR beta V segments were productive about 87% or about 30% of the time in an earlier analysis.

Germline trimming cut 3 bases from V and 7 bases from J; bases unmatched to any gene: 7. The CDR3 contains 16 residues. CDR1 and CDR2 from the germline V gene are SGDLS and YYNGEE. This TCR was sampled from a woman between 35 and 50 years old in good health and CMV-seropositive. V gene TRBV9 combines with J gene TRBJ1-4; 12 bases are a match to TRBD1. The sample comprised PBMCs. In nucleotides, the CDR3 is TGTGCCAGCAGCGGGCCGGGGACAGGGGGCTCTGAAAAACTGTTTTTT. It translates to CASSGPGTGGSEKLFF.